The source of this TCR beta chain is a study of cytomegalovirus exposure and HLA in healthy donors. Regarding the study as a whole: The listing of roughly 160 TCR beta chains classed them as cytomegalovirus-associated. On later analysis, the bulk of CMV-associated TCR beta chains appeared to be HLA-restricted. In a later analysis, HLA-associated TCR beta chains were more clonally expanded than equally common others.

Notes on this clone: Its antigen is unknown.

In the PCR, 60 Vbeta and 13 Jbeta primers were used. The data were produced by immunoSEQ multiplex PCR, yet TCRdb's version contains in-frame clones alone and is incomplete. This table has 85,000 to 90,000 clones, about nine tenths appearing once. The source is a man aged 18 to 30 in good health and CMV-seronegative. The sample comprised PBMCs.

In DNA form, the CDR3 reads TGTGCCAGCGGCTTAGCGGGAGGGCTGGAGACCCAGTACTTC. Translation: CASGLAGGLETQYF. This sequence joins TRBV6-1 and TRBJ2-5; 11 nucleotides align to TRBD2. The J segment lost 5 bases and the V segment lost 8 bases, leaving 7 bases of the junction unmatched. The CDR3 is 14 amino acids. CDR1 and CDR2 from the germline V gene are MNHNS and SASEGT.